These T cell receptor beta chains were read from a single sample in a study of cytotoxic CD8 clonotypes in ibrutinib-treated CLL. Profiling relied on immunoSEQ multiplex PCR, and the TCRdb table lists in-frame clones only, not all of them. The repertoire consists of around 130,000 clones, with around 80% occurring once and the leading ten covering 3% to 4%. This sample comprised PBMCs, obtained after 24 months of ibrutinib treatment. The receptors were sampled from a human donor with chronic lymphocytic leukemia. CDR3s include the opening cysteine and the closing phenylalanine or tryptophan. D genes are given only for firm matches. Part of the rows lack a size; the others show once, few, many or a class for expanded clones.

J,V,D,size,DNA,CDR3
TRBJ1-1,TRBV10-3,-,-,TGTGCCATCAGTGGGTCAGGTGGAATGGATGGGCCTGAAGCTTTCTTT,CAISGSGGMDGPEAFF
TRBJ1-2,TRBV28,-,-,TGTGCCAGCAGTTTAGTGTCAGGTACTCCTCCCTACACCTTC,CASSLVSGTPPYTF
TRBJ1-6,TRBV4-1,-,once,TGCGCCAGCAGCCAAACCGTCGACAGGAGCTCCTATAATTCACCCCTCCACTTT,CASSQTVDRSSYNSPLHF
TRBJ1-2,TRBV7-2,TRBD1,-,TGTGCCAGCAGCTCGCCGGGACAGGGCGGCTACACCTTC,CASSSPGQGGYTF
TRBJ1-2,TRBV6-1,TRBD1,-,TGTGCCGGAGACAGGGAGGAGTATGGCTACACCTTC,CAGDREEYGYTF
TRBJ2-5,TRBV10-3,-,-,TGTGCCATCAGTGAGCGACAGGACCAAGAGACCCAGTACTTC,CAISERQDQETQYF
TRBJ1-5,TRBV5-1,TRBD1,-,TGCGCCAGCAGCCTAAGACAGGGTGGTCAGCCCCAGCATTTT,CASSLRQGGQPQHF
TRBJ1-1,TRBV6-5,-,-,TGTGCCAGCAACGACCGGCAGGGGGAAGCTTTCTTT,CASNDRQGEAFF
TRBJ1-1,TRBV9,-,-,TGTGCCAGCAGCGTAGCTCGCCACAACACTGAAGCTTTCTTT,CASSVARHNTEAFF
TRBJ1-6,TRBV6-4,-,-,TGTGCCAGCAGTGACTCGGCCGGTCTCAGGTCACCCCTCCACTTT,CASSDSAGLRSPLHF
TRBJ2-2,TRBV2,-,-,TGTGCCAGCAGTGAGGTGTTTGCCGGGGAGCTGTTTTTT,CASSEVFAGELFF
TRBJ1-1,TRBV7-2,-,-,TGTGCCAGCAGCTTACGTCCAGGGGTGAACACTGAAGCTTTCTTT,CASSLRPGVNTEAFF
TRBJ1-2,TRBV28,TRBD1,-,TGTGCCAGCGACAGGGGCTATGGCTACACCTTC,CASDRGYGYTF
TRBJ2-7,TRBV7-2,TRBD2,-,TGTGCCAGCAGCCAGAGCGGGGCCTTGGCCTACGAGCAGTACTTC,CASSQSGALAYEQYF
TRBJ1-1,TRBV25-1,TRBD1,-,TGTGCCAGCAGGGGGACAGGGGGCCCAACATCTGAAGCTTTCTTT,CASRGTGGPTSEAFF
TRBJ2-2,TRBV4-1,-,-,TGCGCCAGCAGCGGAGGGGTTCTCCCTAACACCGGGGAGCTGTTTTTT,CASSGGVLPNTGELFF
TRBJ1-2,TRBV2,-,-,TGTGCCAGCAGTGCTGATTCAGGGTCAGTCTATGGCTACACCTTC,CASSADSGSVYGYTF
TRBJ2-2,TRBV2,-,-,TGTGCCAGCAGTGCGAGGGGGTCCGGGGAGCTGTTTTTT,CASSARGSGELFF
TRBJ2-4,TRBV19,-,-,TGTGCCAGTAGTATAGAGGGGGGTGCCAAAAACATTCAGTACTTC,CASSIEGGAKNIQYF
TRBJ1-5,TRBV7-2,-,-,TGTGCCAGCAGCTATCGGGGAGGTGAACAGCCCCAGCATTTT,CASSYRGGEQPQHF
TRBJ1-4,TRBV28,TRBD1,-,TGTGCCAGCAGTTTGCCGGGACAGATGAATGAAAAACTGTTTTTT,CASSLPGQMNEKLFF
TRBJ2-7,TRBV19,-,-,TGTGCCAGTAGTGTAAAACAGGGTTTCCCCTACGAGCAGTACTTC,CASSVKQGFPYEQYF